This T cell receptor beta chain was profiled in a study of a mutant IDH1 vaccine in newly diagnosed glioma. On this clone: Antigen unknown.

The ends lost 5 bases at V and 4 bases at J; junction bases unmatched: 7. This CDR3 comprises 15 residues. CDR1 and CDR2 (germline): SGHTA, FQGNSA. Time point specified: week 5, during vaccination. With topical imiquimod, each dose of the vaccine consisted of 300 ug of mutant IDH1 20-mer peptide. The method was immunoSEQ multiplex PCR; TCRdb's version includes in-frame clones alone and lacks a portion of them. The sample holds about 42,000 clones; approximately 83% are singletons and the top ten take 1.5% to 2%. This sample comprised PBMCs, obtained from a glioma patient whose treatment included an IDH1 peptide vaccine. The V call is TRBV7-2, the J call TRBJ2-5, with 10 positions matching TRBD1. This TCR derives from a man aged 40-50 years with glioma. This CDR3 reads CASSKTGGYLETQYF. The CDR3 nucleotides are TGTGCCAGCAGCAAGACAGGGGGCTACTTAGAGACCCAGTACTTC.